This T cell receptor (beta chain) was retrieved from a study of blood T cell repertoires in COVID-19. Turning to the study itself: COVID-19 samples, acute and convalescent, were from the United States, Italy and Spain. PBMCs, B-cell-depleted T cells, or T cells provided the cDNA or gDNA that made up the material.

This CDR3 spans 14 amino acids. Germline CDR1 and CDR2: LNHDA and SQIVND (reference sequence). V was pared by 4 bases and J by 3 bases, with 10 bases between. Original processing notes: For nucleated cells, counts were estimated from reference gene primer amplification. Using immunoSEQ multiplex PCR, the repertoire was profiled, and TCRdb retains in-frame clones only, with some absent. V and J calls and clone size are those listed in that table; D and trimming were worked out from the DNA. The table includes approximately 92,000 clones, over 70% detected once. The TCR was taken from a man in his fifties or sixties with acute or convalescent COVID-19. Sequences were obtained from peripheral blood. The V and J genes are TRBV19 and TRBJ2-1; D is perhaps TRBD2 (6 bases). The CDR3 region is CASSSGAGYNEQFF. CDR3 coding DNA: TGTGCCAGTAGTAGCGGGGCAGGCTACAATGAGCAGTTCTTC. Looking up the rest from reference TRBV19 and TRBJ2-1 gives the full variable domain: DGGITQSPKYLFRKEGQNVTLSCEQNLNHDAMYWYRQDPGQGLRLIYYSQIVNDFQKGDIAEGYSVSREKKESFPLTVTSAQKNPTAFYLCASSSGAGYNEQFFGPGTRLTVL.